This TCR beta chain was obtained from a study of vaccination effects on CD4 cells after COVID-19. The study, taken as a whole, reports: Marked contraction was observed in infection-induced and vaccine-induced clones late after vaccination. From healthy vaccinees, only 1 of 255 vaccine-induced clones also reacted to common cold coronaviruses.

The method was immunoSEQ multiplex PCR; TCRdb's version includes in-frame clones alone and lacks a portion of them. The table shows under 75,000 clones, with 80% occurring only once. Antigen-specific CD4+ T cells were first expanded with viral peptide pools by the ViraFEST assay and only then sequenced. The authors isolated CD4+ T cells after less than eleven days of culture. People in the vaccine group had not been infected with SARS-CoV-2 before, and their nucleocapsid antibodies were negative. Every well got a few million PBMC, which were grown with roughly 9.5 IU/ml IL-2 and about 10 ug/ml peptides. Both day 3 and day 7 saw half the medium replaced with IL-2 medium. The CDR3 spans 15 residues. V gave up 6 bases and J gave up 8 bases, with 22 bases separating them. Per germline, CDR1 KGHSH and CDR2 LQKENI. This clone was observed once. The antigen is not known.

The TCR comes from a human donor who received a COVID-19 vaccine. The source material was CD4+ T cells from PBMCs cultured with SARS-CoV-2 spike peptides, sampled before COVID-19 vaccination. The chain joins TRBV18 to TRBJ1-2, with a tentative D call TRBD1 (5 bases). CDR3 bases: TGTGCCAGCTCCGAACAGGACATATCACCGGGCGGCTACACCTTC. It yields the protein CASSEQDISPGGYTF.